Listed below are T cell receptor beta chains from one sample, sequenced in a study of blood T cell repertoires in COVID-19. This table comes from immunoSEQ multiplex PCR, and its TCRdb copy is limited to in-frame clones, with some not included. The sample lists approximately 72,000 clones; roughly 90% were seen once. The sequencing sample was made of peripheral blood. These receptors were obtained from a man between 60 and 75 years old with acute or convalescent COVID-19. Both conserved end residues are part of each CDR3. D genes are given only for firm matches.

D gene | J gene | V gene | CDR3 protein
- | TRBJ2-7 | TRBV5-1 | CASSLRGLKDEQYF
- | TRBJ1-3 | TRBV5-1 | CASSFTGIISGNTIYF
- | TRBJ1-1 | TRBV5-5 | CASSSQGHTEAFF
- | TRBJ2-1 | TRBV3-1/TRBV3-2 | CASSPVRDSEQFF
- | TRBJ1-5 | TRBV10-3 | CAISEGTPSQPQHF
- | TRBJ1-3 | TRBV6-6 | CASSYLGEPVDTIYF
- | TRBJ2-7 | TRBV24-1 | CATSDSKSSYEQYF
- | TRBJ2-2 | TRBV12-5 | CASGLGYTGELFF
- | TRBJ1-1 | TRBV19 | CASRPTGSNTEAFF
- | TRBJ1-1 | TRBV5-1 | CASRDSSLNTEAFF
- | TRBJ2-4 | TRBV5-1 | CASSLVQGITKNIQYF
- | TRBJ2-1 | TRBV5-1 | CASSYSTGGPSGEQFF
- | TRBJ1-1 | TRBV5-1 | CASSPQEGGWTEAFF
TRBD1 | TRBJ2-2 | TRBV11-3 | CASSPGGRETGELFF
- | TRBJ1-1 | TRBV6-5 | CASSRWGGNTEAFF
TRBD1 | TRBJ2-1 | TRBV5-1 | CASSQGQAYNEQFF
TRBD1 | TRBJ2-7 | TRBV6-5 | CATMRDSGYEQYF
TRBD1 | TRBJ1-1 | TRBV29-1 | CSVGGQGTVNTEAFF
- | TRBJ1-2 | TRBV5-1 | CASSLGRFYGYTF
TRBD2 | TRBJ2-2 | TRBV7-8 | CASSPGLAGGRTGELFF
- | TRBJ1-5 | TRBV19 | CASSISGRGRGNQPQHF
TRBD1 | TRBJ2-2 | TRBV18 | CASSLSHPFEGAATGELFF
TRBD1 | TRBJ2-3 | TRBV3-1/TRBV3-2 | CASSQRGGRVPDTQYF
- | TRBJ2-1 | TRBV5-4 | CASSFADYNEQFF
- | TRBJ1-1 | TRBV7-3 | CASSLLGESTEAFF
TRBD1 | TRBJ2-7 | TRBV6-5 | CASSSGQGTYEQYF
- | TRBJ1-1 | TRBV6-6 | CASRTRAEAFF
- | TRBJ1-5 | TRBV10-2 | CASSLNSGNSNQPQHF
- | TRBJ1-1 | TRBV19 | CASSINRGGTEAFF
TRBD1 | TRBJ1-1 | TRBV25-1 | CASSPPGQGRGAFF
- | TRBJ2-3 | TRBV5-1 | CASSLRGTDTQYF
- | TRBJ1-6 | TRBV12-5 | CASGLVLGPPDSPLHF
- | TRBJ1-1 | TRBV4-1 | CASSPANRVGYRSEAFF
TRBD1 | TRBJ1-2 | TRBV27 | CASTGLGGGYTF
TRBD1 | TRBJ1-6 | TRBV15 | CATTDRGFTSPLHF
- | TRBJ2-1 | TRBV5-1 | CASSFTAGIRVSSYNEQFF
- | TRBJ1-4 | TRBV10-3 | CAIAGATNEKLFF
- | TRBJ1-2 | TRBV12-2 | CASRFEEPYGYTF
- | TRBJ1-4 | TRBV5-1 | CASSLAGVANEKLFF
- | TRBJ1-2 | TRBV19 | CASSIDRWRGGYTF